Each of the 17 T cell receptor beta chains below was sequenced from the same sample in a study of blood T cell repertoires in COVID-19. Data came from immunoSEQ multiplex PCR; TCRdb stores just in-frame clones and leaves some out. The sample consists of around 100,000 clones, around 90% of them appearing once. The sample taken for sequencing was peripheral blood. The receptors were sampled from a man aged 50 to 59 with acute or convalescent COVID-19.

The count of this clone is one. This sequence joins TRBV4-1 and TRBJ1-1; 7 bases fit TRBD1. Trimming cost V 3 bases and J 1 base; bases outside gene matches: 5. CDR1 MGHRA and CDR2 YSYEKL come from the germline V gene. This CDR3 comprises 15 residues. The CDR3 sequence: CASSHYRGQNTEAFF. DNA of the CDR3: TGCGCCAGCAGCCACTACAGGGGCCAGAACACTGAAGCTTTCTTT.

V usage is TRBV19 and J usage is TRBJ1-5; maybe TRBD1 (5 bases). In germline, CDR1 is LNHDA, CDR2 SQIVND (reference sequence). With 7 bases removed from V and 10 bases from J, the gap between germline ends came to 23 bases. The CDR3 has 15 amino acids. As DNA, the CDR3 is TGTGCCAGTATCGAAGACACCCGGGGGGAAAGACCCCAGCATTTT. Translating gives CASIEDTRGERPQHF.

J is TRBJ1-1 and V is TRBV18; the match to TRBD1 covers 8 bases. The CDR3 is made up of 16 amino acids. Germline CDR1 and CDR2: KGHSH and LQKENI. The V and J ends lost 3 bases and 0 bases, in that order; junction bases with no gene match: 6. The CDR3 protein is CASSPYGTGMNTEAFF. The DNA of the CDR3 is TGTGCCAGCTCACCCTACGGGACAGGCATGAACACTGAAGCTTTCTTT.

The chain employs TRBV5-1 and TRBJ1-2; the D gene is possibly TRBD1 (6 bases). In germline, CDR1 is SGHRS, CDR2 YFSETQ. The CDR3 is 14 amino acids. Trimming took off 0 bases at V and 4 bases at J, with 10 bases between the two ends. CDR3 nucleotides: TGCGCCAGCAGCTTGGCCGGACAGCGCTATGGCTACACCTTC. This sequence encodes CASSLAGQRYGYTF.

J is TRBJ2-2 and V is TRBV28, with 7 bases fitting TRBD1. Trimming removed 3 bases from V and 3 bases from J; junction bases left unmatched: 1. The length of the CDR3 is 14 residues. CDR1 is MDHEN and CDR2 is SYDVKM in the germline V gene. CDR3 residues: CASSLDRYTGELFF. In nucleotides, the CDR3 is TGTGCCAGCAGTTTGGACAGGTACACCGGGGAGCTGTTTTTT.

The chain links TRBV5-1 to TRBJ2-1, with D possibly matching TRBD1 (6 bases). Germline V gene lookup returns CDR1 SGHRS and CDR2 YFSETQ. The CDR3 extends over 17 amino acids. V was cut by 2 bases and J by 2 bases, with 17 bases left in between. CDR3 bases: TGCGCCAGCAGCTTCACCCCACCAGGGGACACCTACAATGAGCAGTTCTTC. Translated, it gives CASSFTPPGDTYNEQFF.

This clone appeared once. This sequence joins TRBV6-6 and TRBJ1-1, with D possibly matching TRBD1 (6 bases). Germline assignment: CDR1 MNHNY and CDR2 SVGAGI (reference sequence). This CDR3 contains 11 residues. V was clipped by 8 bases and J by 7 bases, with 11 bases between them. The CDR3 loop reads CASGGRGEAFF. In DNA, the CDR3 is TGTGCCAGCGGGGGCAGGGGTGAAGCTTTCTTT.

The chain has TRBV14 and TRBJ1-1; possible D gene TRBD1, 6 bases. This CDR3 region has 14 residues. Looked up from germline, CDR1 is SGHDN and CDR2 is FVKESK. Between the trimmed V and J ends, which lost 6 bases and 1 base, there was a span of 12 bases. The CDR3 spells CASSTQGRNTEAFF. For the CDR3, the DNA is TGTGCCAGCAGTACACAGGGTCGGAACACTGAAGCTTTCTTT.

The V call is TRBV19, the J call TRBJ2-4; 8 bases are a match to TRBD1. Germline lookup yields CDR1 LNHDA and CDR2 SQIVND (reference sequence). CDR3 length: 18 amino acids. The CDR3 region is CDSTHPGGRRRAKNIQYF. As DNA, the CDR3 is TGTGACTCAACGCACCCAGGGGGCCGAAGGAGGGCCAAAAACATTCAGTACTTC.

V usage is TRBV11-2 and J usage is TRBJ2-2; D is perhaps TRBD2 (6 bases). The CDR3 totals 14 residues. Deletions cut 7 bases from V and 3 bases from J, with 12 bases between. CDR1 is SGHAT and CDR2 is FQNNGV in the germline V gene. CDR3 sequence: CASILGGHTGELFF. For the CDR3, the DNA is TGTGCCAGCATCCTGGGGGGACACACCGGGGAGCTGTTTTTT.

The rearrangement joins TRBV12-3 or TRBV12-4 to TRBJ1-4, with 7 nucleotides matching TRBD1. J was trimmed by 6 bases and V by 5 bases; bases with no gene match: 0. The CDR3 contains 12 residues. As DNA, the CDR3 is TGTGCCAGCAGTGGGACAGATGAAAAACTGTTTTTT. It codes for CASSGTDEKLFF.

The chain recombines TRBV7-2 with TRBJ1-4; TRBD1 matches 7 bases. Germline V gene data show CDR1 as SGHTA and CDR2 as FQGNSA. The CDR3 has 16 amino acids. V was pared by 3 bases and J by 0 bases, with 4 bases of the junction left unmatched. DNA of the CDR3: TGTGCCAGCAGCTTCTATGGACAGGCAACTAATGAAAAACTGTTTTTT. The encoded protein is CASSFYGQATNEKLFF. Combining the CDR3 with reference TRBV7-2 and TRBJ1-4 gives the whole variable domain GAGVSQSPSNKVTEKGKDVELRCDPISGHTALYWYRQSLGQGLEFLIYFQGNSAPDKSGLPSDRFSAERTGGSVSTLTIQRTQQEDSAVYLCASSFYGQATNEKLFFGSGTQLSVL.

The chain employs TRBV10-2 and TRBJ2-7, with TRBD1 matching 8 bases. Germline CDR1 is WSHSY and CDR2 is SAAADI. The length of the CDR3 is 13 residues. With 6 bases clipped from V and 7 bases from J, the junction kept 8 bases outside the gene matches. The CDR3 bases are TGCGCCAGCAGGATCAGGGGGCTAGAAGAGCAGTACTTC. Translated: CASRIRGLEEQYF.

This rearrangement joins TRBV3-1 (or the pseudogene TRBV3-2) to TRBJ1-6; D is undetermined. Germline values: CDR1 LGHDT, CDR2 YNNKEL (reference sequence). The CDR3 spans 16 residues. V gave up 4 bases and J gave up 0 bases, with 10 bases separating them. The CDR3 spells CASSRQASSYNSPLHF. CDR3 coding DNA: TGTGCCAGCAGCCGTCAGGCAAGCTCCTATAATTCACCCCTCCACTTT.

This sequence joins TRBV24-1 and TRBJ1-5; D is unclear. Trimming took 3 bases from V and 0 from J, leaving 5 bases between them. The CDR3 extends over 14 amino acids. Looked up from germline, CDR1 is KGHDR and CDR2 is SFDVKD. The CDR3 loop reads CATSDLNSNQPQHF. DNA for the CDR3: TGTGCCACCAGTGATCTTAATAGCAATCAGCCCCAGCATTTT.

This clone has just one count. The chain joins TRBV5-1 to TRBJ2-7; 12 bases line up with TRBD1. The CDR3 totals 15 residues. Germline CDR1 SGHRS, CDR2 YFSETQ. The trim removed 3 bases at V and 6 bases at J, leaving 7 bases unmatched. CDR3 in DNA: TGCGCCAGCAGCTGGGAGGGACAGGGGGCTGGCGAGCAGTACTTC. It specifies CASSWEGQGAGEQYF.

This chain connects TRBV7-9 to TRBJ2-5; TRBD2 is a possible D gene (6 bases). Germline V gene data show CDR1 as SEHNR and CDR2 as FQNEAQ (reference sequence). The CDR3 totals 13 residues. Trimming removed 5 bases from V and 4 bases from J, with 11 bases in between. The CDR3 sequence: CASSPLGGETQYF. Here the CDR3 DNA reads TGTGCCAGCAGCCCGTTGGGGGGAGAGACCCAGTACTTC.